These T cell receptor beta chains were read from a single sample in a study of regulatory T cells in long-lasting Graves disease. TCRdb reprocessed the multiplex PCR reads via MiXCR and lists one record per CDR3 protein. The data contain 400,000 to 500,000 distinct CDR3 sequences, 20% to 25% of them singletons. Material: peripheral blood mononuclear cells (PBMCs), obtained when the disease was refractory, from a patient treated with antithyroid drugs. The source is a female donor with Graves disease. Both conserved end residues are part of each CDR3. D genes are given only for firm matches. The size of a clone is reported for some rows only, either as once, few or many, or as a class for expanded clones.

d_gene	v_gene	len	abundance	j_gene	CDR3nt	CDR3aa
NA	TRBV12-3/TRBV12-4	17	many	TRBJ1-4	TGTGCCAGCAGTCCCCGGTGGGGGGATCCAACTAATGAAAAACTGTTTTTT	CASSPRWGDPTNEKLFF
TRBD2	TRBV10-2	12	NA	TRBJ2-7	TGCGCCAGCGGGCGGGGAGGGTCCGAGCAGTACTTC	CASGRGGSEQYF
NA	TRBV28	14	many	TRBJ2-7	TGTGCCAGCAGCCCGGGACGCGGACGGTACGAGCAGTACTTC	CASSPGRGRYEQYF
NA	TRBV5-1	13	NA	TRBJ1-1	TGCGCCAGCAGCTTGAGTCAGAACACTGGAGCTTTCTTT	CASSLSQNTGAFF
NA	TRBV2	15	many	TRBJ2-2	TGTGCCAGCAGTGTCGGGCTAGGTAACACCGGGGAGCTGTTTTTT	CASSVGLGNTGELFF
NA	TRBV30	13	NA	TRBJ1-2	TGTGCCTGGAGTGTCGGCGGTTTCTATGGCTACACCTTC	CAWSVGGFYGYTF
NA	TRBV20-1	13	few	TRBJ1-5	TGCAGTGCGAAGGCCCAGGATCATCAGCCCCAGCATTTT	CSAKAQDHQPQHF
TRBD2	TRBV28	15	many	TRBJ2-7	TGTGCCAGCAGTCCCACTAGCGGGGTCACCTACGAGCAGTACTTC	CASSPTSGVTYEQYF
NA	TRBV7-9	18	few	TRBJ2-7	TGTGCCAGCAGCTTAGCCGTTTCATCGTCCCAGATCTCCTACGAGCAGTACTTC	CASSLAVSSSQISYEQYF
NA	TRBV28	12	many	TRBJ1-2	TGTGCCAGCAGTTCCCAAGTTGGCGGCTACACCTTC	CASSSQVGGYTF
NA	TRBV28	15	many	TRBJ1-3	TGTGCCAGCACCTCGGGGGCCAAGGGTGGAAACACCATATATTTT	CASTSGAKGGNTIYF
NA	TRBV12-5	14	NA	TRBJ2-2	TGTGCTAGTGCGCGGGGTACGAACACCGGGGAGCTGTTTTTT	CASARGTNTGELFF
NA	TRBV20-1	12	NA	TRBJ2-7	TGCAGTGCTAGAGCGGGTTATTACGAGCAGTACTTC	CSARAGYYEQYF
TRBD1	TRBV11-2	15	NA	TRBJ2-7	TGTGCCAGCAGCTTAGAAAGGGGGCAGGGATACGAGCAGTACTTC	CASSLERGQGYEQYF
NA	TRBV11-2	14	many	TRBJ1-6	TGTGCCAGCAGCTCACGGACGGGTATCTCACCCCTCCACTTT	CASSSRTGISPLHF
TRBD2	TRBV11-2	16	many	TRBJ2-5	TGTGCCAGCAGCTTAGGTACTAGCGGGAGTTCAGAGACCCAGTACTTC	CASSLGTSGSSETQYF
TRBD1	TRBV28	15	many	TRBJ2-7	TGTGCCAGCAGTGTAGGAGACAGGGAAGACTACGAGCAGTACTTC	CASSVGDREDYEQYF
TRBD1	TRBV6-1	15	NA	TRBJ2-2	TGTGCCAGCAGTAGCGTTGACAGGGTTGCCGGGGAGCTGTTTTTT	CASSSVDRVAGELFF
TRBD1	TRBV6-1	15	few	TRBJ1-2	TGTGCCAGCAGTAACACACCGGGACAGGTAGATGGCTACACCTTC	CASSNTPGQVDGYTF
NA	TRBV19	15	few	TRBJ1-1	TGTGCCAGTAGTATAGTAGCCACTATGAACACTGAAGCTTTCTTT	CASSIVATMNTEAFF
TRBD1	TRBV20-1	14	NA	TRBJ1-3	TGCAGTGCTAGAAAGGGACAGGATAGACCCACCATATATTTT	CSARKGQDRPTIYF
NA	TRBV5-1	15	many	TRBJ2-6	TGCGCCAGCAGCTTGCCCGACTCTGGGGCCAACGTCCTGACTTTC	CASSLPDSGANVLTF
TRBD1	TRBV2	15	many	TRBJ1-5	TGTGCCAGCAGCAGTTCAGGGGGCCTGTACCCGCCCCAGCATTTT	CASSSSGGLYPPQHF
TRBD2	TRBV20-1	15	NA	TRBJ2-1	TGCAGTGCCCCGGCGGGTCGCGGGGGTGTCGATGAGCAGTTCTTC	CSAPAGRGGVDEQFF
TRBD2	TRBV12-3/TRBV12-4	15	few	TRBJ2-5	TGTGCCAGCAGTTTTTTGCGGGAGGGCCTCGAGACCCAGTACTTC	CASSFLREGLETQYF
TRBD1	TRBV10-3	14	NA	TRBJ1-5	TGTGCCATCAGTACCGGGACAGGGCGCCAGCCCCAGCATTTT	CAISTGTGRQPQHF
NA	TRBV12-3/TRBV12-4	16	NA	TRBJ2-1	TGTGCCAGCAGTGTGGGACGACGAGGGTGGGGCAATGAGCAGTTCTTC	CASSVGRRGWGNEQFF
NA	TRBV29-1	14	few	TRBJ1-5	TGCAGCGTTATTGGCGGAGAAAAGAATCAGCCCCAGCATTTT	CSVIGGEKNQPQHF
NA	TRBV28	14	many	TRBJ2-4	TGTGCCAGCAGGAGAACGCTAGCCAAAAACATTCAGTACTTC	CASRRTLAKNIQYF
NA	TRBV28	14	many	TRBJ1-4	TGTGCCAGCAGTTTTTCCGGGGGCGTGGAAAAACTGTTTTTT	CASSFSGGVEKLFF
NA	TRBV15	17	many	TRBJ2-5	TGTGCCACCAGCAGCACCCCATATTGGAGTACCTCAGAGACCCAGTACTTC	CATSSTPYWSTSETQYF
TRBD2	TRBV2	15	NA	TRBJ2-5	TGTGCCAGCAGTAGGAGGACTAGCGGGACTGAGACCCAGTACTTC	CASSRRTSGTETQYF
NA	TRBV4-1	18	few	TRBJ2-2	TGCGCCAGCAGCCAAGAATCCATGGACTACAGGAACACCGGGGAGCTGTTTTTT	CASSQESMDYRNTGELFF
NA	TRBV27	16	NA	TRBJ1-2	TGTGCCAGCAGCGCTTCTGAGCAGGGTTTCGGCTATGGCTACACCTTC	CASSASEQGFGYGYTF
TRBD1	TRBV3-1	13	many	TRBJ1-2	TGTGCCAGCACTGGGACAGGGAACTATGGCTACACCTTC	CASTGTGNYGYTF
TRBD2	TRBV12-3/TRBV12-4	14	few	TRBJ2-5	TGTGCCAGCAGTCCCCACCGGGGGGGGGAGACCCAGTACTTC	CASSPHRGGETQYF
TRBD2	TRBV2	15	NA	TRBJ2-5	TGTGCCAGCATTGTCGGTAGCGGGAGTGGCGAGACCCAGTACTTC	CASIVGSGSGETQYF
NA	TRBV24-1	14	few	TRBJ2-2	TGTGCCACCAGCCCCGGGACGGTCACCGGGGAGCTGTTTTTT	CATSPGTVTGELFF